The text below deals with one T cell receptor (beta chain). The antigen remains unidentified. The identical CDR3 is also encoded by other nucleotide sequences in the sample. The data were produced by immunoSEQ multiplex PCR, yet TCRdb's version contains in-frame clones alone and is incomplete. The sample lists 90,000 to 150,000 clones; 80% to 90% were seen once. People who had autoimmune disease history or systemic immunosuppression were excluded. V was trimmed by 6 bases and J by 0 bases, leaving 11 bases between them. Looked up from germline, CDR1 is MDHEN and CDR2 is SYDVKM. This CDR3 comprises 14 residues. The sample belongs to a study of OX40 agonist ivuxolimab in advanced cancers. At the level of the study: In this trial design, patients received ivuxolimab intravenously at 0.01 to 10 mg/kg every 2 weeks. Three patients, one with hepatocellular carcinoma and two with cutaneous melanoma, achieved partial responses. Study observations and caveats: Normalized expansion of T-cell clones was also low for some nonresponders.

The TCR sequence derives from an adult with an advanced solid tumor such as melanoma, head and neck, liver or kidney cancer. The specimen comprised CD4+ or CD8+ T cells sorted from blood, sampled in a trial of the OX40 agonist ivuxolimab. J is TRBJ1-1 and V is TRBV28; D is perhaps TRBD1 (6 bases). The CDR3 region is CASRPGTLNTEAFF. DNA for the CDR3: TGTGCCAGCAGGCCCGGGACACTGAACACTGAAGCTTTCTTT.